What follows are 17 T cell receptor beta chains derived from one specimen sequenced in a study of T-cell reconstitution after alpha-beta-depleted transplantation in children. Preparing the TCRbeta library involved the use of unique molecular identifiers. TCRdb reprocessed the PCR reads with MiXCR, giving one entry per CDR3 protein. There are about 130,000 distinct CDR3 sequences in the sample; 8% to 10% occur only once, and under 30% lies in the top ten. This sample comprised PBMCs, mostly from graft donor cells, obtained 180 days after TCRalphabeta/CD19-depleted stem cell transplant. Receptor source: a girl younger than two who had a stem cell transplant for combined immunodeficiency, so the T cells may come from the graft donor.

This chain connects TRBV5-1 to TRBJ1-1; 7 positions agree with TRBD1. Unmatched junction bases numbered 4, after V lost 0 bases and J lost 2 bases. Germline values: CDR1 SGHRS, CDR2 YFSETQ. The length of the CDR3 is 15 residues. The CDR3 bases are TGCGCCAGCAGCTTGGCCGGGACAGACAACACTGAAGCTTTCTTT. Its translation: CASSLAGTDNTEAFF.

The chain has TRBV10-3 and TRBJ2-7, with D uncertain. The CDR3 length is 16 residues. Germline-derived CDR1 and CDR2 are ENHRY and SYGVKD. Trimming pared 2 bases from V and 4 bases from J, leaving 18 bases between. The CDR3 sequence is CAISEPSAGAKYEQYF. CDR3 sequence (DNA): TGTGCCATCAGTGAGCCGTCAGCAGGTGCTAAATACGAGCAGTACTTC.

This clonotype was counted only a few times. The chain's CDR3 is CASSAPGSRVGAEQYF. The CDR3 coding sequence is TGTGCCAGCAGTGCCCCGGGGTCGAGGGTGGGGGCCGAGCAGTACTTC. The chain employs TRBV6-1 and TRBJ2-7; perhaps TRBD1 as D (6 bases). V shed 4 bases and J shed 6 bases, with 22 bases lying between them. Germline V gives CDR1 MNHNS, CDR2 SASEGT. The CDR3 runs 16 residues.

This clonotype was seen only a few times. This chain uses TRBV5-6 with TRBJ2-3, with 9 bases lining up with TRBD2. V gave up 0 bases and J gave up 3 bases; unmatched junction bases: 8. This CDR3 is 17 amino acids long. In germline, CDR1 is SGHDT, CDR2 YYEEEE. CDR3 sequence (DNA): TGTGCCAGCAGCTTGGGAGTGGGCGGGGGGGTAACAGATACGCAGTATTTT. As protein: CASSLGVGGGVTDTQYF.

This rearrangement joins TRBV4-3 to TRBJ1-1; D perhaps matches TRBD1 (5 bases). This CDR3 has 15 amino acids. V was trimmed by 1 base and J by 4 bases, leaving 13 bases between them. Germline loops: CDR1 LGHNA, CDR2 YSLEER. CDR3 sequence reads: CASSQGWAGRTEAFF. CDR3 in DNA: TGCGCCAGCAGCCAAGGTTGGGCGGGGCGCACTGAAGCTTTCTTT.

This clonotype was detected a few times. The V call is TRBV9, the J call TRBJ1-5; D is ambiguous. Trimming took 0 bases from V and 3 from J, leaving 7 bases between them. Germline loops: CDR1 SGDLS, CDR2 YYNGEE. The CDR3 sequence is 14 residues long. In DNA, the CDR3 is TGTGCCAGCAGCGTAGGGGGAGCCAATCAGCCCCAGCATTTT. Residues: CASSVGGANQPQHF.

This clonotype was seen more than once but under ten times. This chain joins TRBV28 and TRBJ2-7; 15 nucleotides align to TRBD2. Trimming cost V 4 bases and J 2 bases; bases outside gene matches: 3. The CDR3 runs to 16 residues. Germline CDR1 and CDR2: MDHEN and SYDVKM. CDR3 amino acids: CASSWTSGGETYEQYF. As DNA, the CDR3 is TGTGCCAGCAGTTGGACTAGCGGGGGGGAAACCTACGAGCAGTACTTC.

This chain uses TRBV18 with TRBJ2-7, with D perhaps TRBD1 (6 bases). Trimming left V 2 bases short and J 3 bases short, with 14 bases between. The CDR3 sequence is 15 residues long. Germline V CDR1 and CDR2: KGHSH, LQKENI. CDR3 residues: CASSPYEQGIYEQYF. CDR3 DNA sequence: TGTGCCAGCTCACCATATGAACAGGGAATCTACGAGCAGTACTTC.

V gene TRBV12-3 or TRBV12-4 combines with J gene TRBJ2-3, with D tentatively TRBD1 (5 bases). The CDR3 has 16 amino acids. The germline V and J ends were trimmed by 6 bases and 0 bases, with 16 bases remaining between them. Here the CDR3 reads CASSLFRGLSTDTQYF. The DNA for the CDR3 is TGTGCCAGCAGCCTCTTTAGGGGCCTTAGCACAGATACGCAGTATTTT.

The chain links TRBV27 to TRBJ2-7; 7 bases align to TRBD1. Germline V CDR1 and CDR2: MNHEY, SMNVEV (reference sequence). The CDR3 extends over 17 amino acids. Trimming took 6 bases from V and 2 from J; bases not matched to a gene: 16. Here the CDR3 DNA reads TGTGCCAGCAGCCTAACTATACCTCGGGACAGAGCCTACGAGCAGTACTTC. Protein: CASSLTIPRDRAYEQYF.

The chain uses TRBV5-6 and TRBJ2-5; TRBD1 matches 10 bases. This CDR3 spans 15 amino acids. With V trimmed by 2 bases and J by 1 base, 2 bases remained unmatched. CDR1 is SGHDT and CDR2 is YYEEEE in the germline V gene. This CDR3 is CASSFGTGVQETQYF. The CDR3 region has the DNA TGTGCCAGCAGCTTTGGGACAGGGGTCCAAGAGACCCAGTACTTC. Together with reference TRBV5-6 and TRBJ2-5, the CDR3 gives the full variable domain: DAGVTQSPTHLIKTRGQQVTLRCSPKSGHDTVSWYQQALGQGPQFIFQYYEEEERQRGNFPDRFSGHQFPNYSSELNVNALLLGDSALYLCASSFGTGVQETQYFGPGTRLLVL.

This clonotype has a handful of counts. This rearrangement joins TRBV5-5 to TRBJ2-3; D gene ambiguous. This CDR3 region has 12 residues. Germline CDR1 SGHKS, CDR2 YYEKEE (reference sequence). With 1 base removed from V and 3 bases from J, the gap between germline ends came to 3 bases. CDR3: CASSLYTDTQYF. The DNA of the CDR3 is TGTGCCAGCAGCTTGTATACAGATACGCAGTATTTT.

This clonotype is hyperexpanded. The chain recombines TRBV5-6 with TRBJ2-5; D is uncertain. CDR1 SGHDT and CDR2 YYEEEE come from the germline V gene. The CDR3 is made up of 13 amino acids. V was trimmed by 5 bases and J by 1 base, leaving 9 bases between them. CDR3: CASRPEFQETQYF. CDR3 coding DNA: TGTGCCAGCAGGCCAGAGTTCCAAGAGACCCAGTACTTC.

This clonotype was detected only a few times. The genes are TRBV5-5 and TRBJ2-7; TRBD1 matches at 7 bases. From germline, CDR1 is SGHKS and CDR2 YYEKEE (reference sequence). The CDR3 totals 16 residues. V gave up 2 bases and J gave up 3 bases; unmatched junction bases: 11. The CDR3 region is CASSFLWWTGLYEQYF. The CDR3, as DNA: TGTGCCAGCAGCTTCCTATGGTGGACAGGACTCTACGAGCAGTACTTC.

In its sample, this clonotype was seen a few times. The J gene is TRBJ2-7, the V gene TRBV10-3, with D uncertain. Germline CDR1 ENHRY, CDR2 SYGVKD. V dropped 4 bases and J dropped 13 bases, with 17 bases sitting between them. CDR3 length equals 12 residues. CDR3 residues: CAISAGQTERYF. The CDR3, as DNA: TGTGCCATCAGTGCCGGGCAAACGGAGCGATACTTC.

The rearrangement links TRBV5-5 to TRBJ2-3; 9 bases match TRBD2. This CDR3 spans 15 amino acids. J gave up 1 base and V 3 bases, and 3 bases lay outside the gene matches. Germline assignment: CDR1 SGHKS and CDR2 YYEKEE (reference sequence). CDR3 loop: CASSSAGGGTDTQYF. The CDR3 DNA is TGTGCCAGCAGCTCCGCGGGGGGGGGCACAGATACGCAGTATTTT. The full variable domain, in which reference TRBV5-5 and TRBJ2-3 provide the parts outside the CDR3, is DAGVTQSPTHLIKTRGQQVTLRCSPISGHKSVSWYQQVLGQGPQFIFQYYEKEERGRGNFPDRFSARQFPNYSSELNVNALLLGDSALYLCASSSAGGGTDTQYFGPGTRLTVL.

About this clonotype itself: A much bigger clone sits one base away, suggesting this may be a read error. This chain joins TRBV5-5 and TRBJ2-1, with D perhaps TRBD1 (5 bases). The CDR3 covers 10 residues. The V gene's germline CDR1 is SGHKS and CDR2 YYEKEE (reference sequence). The ends were cut back, 7 bases at V and 12 bases at J, with 11 bases in the middle. The CDR3 bases are TGTGCCAGCGGCGTGACAGCGCAGTTCTTC. Encoded protein: CASGVTAQFF.